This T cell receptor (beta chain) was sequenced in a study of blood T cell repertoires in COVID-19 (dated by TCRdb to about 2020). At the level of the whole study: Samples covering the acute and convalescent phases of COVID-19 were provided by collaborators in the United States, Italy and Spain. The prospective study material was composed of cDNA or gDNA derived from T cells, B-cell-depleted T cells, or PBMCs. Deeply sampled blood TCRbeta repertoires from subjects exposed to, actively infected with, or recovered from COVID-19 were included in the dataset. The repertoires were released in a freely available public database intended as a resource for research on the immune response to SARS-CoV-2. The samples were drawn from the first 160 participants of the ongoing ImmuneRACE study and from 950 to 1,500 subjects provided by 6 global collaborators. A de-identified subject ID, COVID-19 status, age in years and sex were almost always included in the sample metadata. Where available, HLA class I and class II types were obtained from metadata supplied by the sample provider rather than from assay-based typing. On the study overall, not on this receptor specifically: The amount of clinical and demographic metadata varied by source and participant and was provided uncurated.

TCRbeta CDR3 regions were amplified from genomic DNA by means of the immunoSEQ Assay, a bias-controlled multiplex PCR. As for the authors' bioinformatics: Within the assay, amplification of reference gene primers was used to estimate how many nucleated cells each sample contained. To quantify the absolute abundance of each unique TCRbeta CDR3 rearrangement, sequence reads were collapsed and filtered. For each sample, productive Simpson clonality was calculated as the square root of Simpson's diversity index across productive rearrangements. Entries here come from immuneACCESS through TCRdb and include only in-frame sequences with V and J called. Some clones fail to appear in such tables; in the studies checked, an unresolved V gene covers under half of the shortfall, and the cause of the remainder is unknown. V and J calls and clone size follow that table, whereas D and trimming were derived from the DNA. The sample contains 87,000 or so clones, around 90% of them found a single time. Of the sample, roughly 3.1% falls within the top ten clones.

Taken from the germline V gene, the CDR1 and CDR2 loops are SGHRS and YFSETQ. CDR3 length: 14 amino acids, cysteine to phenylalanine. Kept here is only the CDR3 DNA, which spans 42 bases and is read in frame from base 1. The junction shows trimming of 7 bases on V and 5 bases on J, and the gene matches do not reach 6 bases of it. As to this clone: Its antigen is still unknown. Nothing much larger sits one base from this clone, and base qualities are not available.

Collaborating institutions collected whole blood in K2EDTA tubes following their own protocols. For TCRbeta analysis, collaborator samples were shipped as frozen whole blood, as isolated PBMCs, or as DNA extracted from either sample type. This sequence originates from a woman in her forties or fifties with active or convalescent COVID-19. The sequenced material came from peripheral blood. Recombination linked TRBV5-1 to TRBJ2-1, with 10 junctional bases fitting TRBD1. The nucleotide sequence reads TGCGCCAGCGGAACCGACAGGGGGCACAATGAGCAGTTCTTC. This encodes CASGTDRGHNEQFF.